This T cell receptor (beta chain) came from a study of T cell repertoires in cytomegalovirus infection. Study-level background: Carrying CMV and the relevant HLA type showed in public TCR beta signatures.

Points from the study as a whole: Based on cumulative public TCR beta family frequency, carriers of CMV plus the relevant HLA were identified. The response measured ex vivo was dominated by TCR beta clonotypes (HLA-C-restricted and CMV-specific).

As concerns this clonotype: Its antigen is currently unknown.

Germline V gene sequence: CDR1 LGHNA, CDR2 YNFKEQ. V was clipped by 1 base and J by 3 bases, with 16 bases between them. The length of the CDR3 is 17 residues. TCRdb itself ran the reads through MiXCR, one entry per CDR3 protein. In the table there are 250,000 or so distinct CDR3 sequences, 15% to 20% of which are singletons. This clonotype originated in a human donor in good health (CMV status not recorded). Some clones in this sample may be carry-over from other donors' samples. This chain joins TRBV4-2 and TRBJ1-3; possibly TRBD1 for D (5 bases). The sequencing sample was made of CD8+ T cells from PBMCs. CDR3 in DNA: TGTGCCAGCAGCCAAGCCGTGGCGGGGACTTTTGGAAACACCATATATTTT. Encoded protein: CASSQAVAGTFGNTIYF.